The rows below give T cell receptor beta chains drawn from one sample of a study of T-cell reconstitution after alpha-beta-depleted transplantation in children. MiXCR was run by TCRdb on the PCR reads, yielding one entry per CDR3 protein. Found here are fewer than 550,000 distinct CDR3 sequences, roughly 16% of them singletons; the top ten hold just under 30%. The input for sequencing was PBMCs, mostly from graft donor cells, taken 360 days after TCRalphabeta/CD19-depleted stem cell transplant. The receptor source for this set is a boy under two years old who had a stem cell transplant for Wiskott-Aldrich syndrome, so the T cells may come from the graft donor. Each CDR3 is given with its conserved first and last residue.

j_gene	v_gene	CDR3aa
TRBJ2-7	TRBV6-5	CASSYSRNYEQYF
TRBJ2-2	TRBV14	CASSQSGFGMNTGELFF
TRBJ2-7	TRBV3-1	CASTRQGIPYEQYF
TRBJ2-7	TRBV3-1	CASSRRGYPYEQYF
TRBJ2-7	TRBV7-8	CASSLVPRLAGYEQYF
TRBJ1-1	TRBV6-6	CASSYTDRFEAFF
TRBJ1-1	TRBV6-5	CASSYGDSNTEAFF
TRBJ2-2	TRBV12-3/TRBV12-4	CASSLVASGTGELFF
TRBJ2-3	TRBV24-1	CATSDLADTQYF
TRBJ2-3	TRBV12-3/TRBV12-4	CAISSRIGLAGGTDTQYF
TRBJ2-5	TRBV3-1	CASSSRRPETLDF
TRBJ2-5	TRBV7-9	CASSLYSEVETQYF
TRBJ2-1	TRBV27	CASSTPNRANEQFF
TRBJ2-2	TRBV7-9	CASSFVQGAGTGELFF
TRBJ1-5	TRBV12-3/TRBV12-4	CASSLLIRRDRDQPQHF
TRBJ2-1	TRBV5-6	CASSSGRGQFEQFF
TRBJ2-5	TRBV12-3/TRBV12-4	CASTWGSRTDSWVPQYF
TRBJ2-7	TRBV25-1	CASRGLGYEQYF
TRBJ1-6	TRBV12-3/TRBV12-4	CASSFWGQGSPLHF
TRBJ2-3	TRBV19	CASSPLFAGSTDTQYF
TRBJ2-1	TRBV27	CASSLLGSEQFF
TRBJ1-2	TRBV14	CASSRQPSYGYTF
TRBJ2-3	TRBV21-1	CASSKLADTDTQYF
TRBJ2-1	TRBV20-1	CSARPLGALSYNEQFF
TRBJ2-3	TRBV4-1	CASSRILTTDTQYF
TRBJ2-4	TRBV5-1	CASSLGINLAKNIQYF
TRBJ2-1	TRBV3-1	CASSLRLPSYNEQFF
TRBJ2-4	TRBV15	CATSREGEGQGKNIQYF
TRBJ2-5	TRBV28	CASSTGIHQETQYF
TRBJ2-7	TRBV10-3	CAIRDSHYEQYF
TRBJ2-2	TRBV11-3	CASSSRQETGELFF
TRBJ2-7	TRBV4-3	CASSLGTSGRGYGNEQYF
TRBJ2-1	TRBV7-9	CASSLGTGKPYNEQFF
TRBJ2-7	TRBV5-1	CASSSGWDRAYEQYF
TRBJ1-2	TRBV29-1	CSVPGTGAYGYTF
TRBJ2-3	TRBV7-8	CASSPRTSGRVTDTQYF
TRBJ1-2	TRBV18	CASSPGQWGGYTF
TRBJ2-1	TRBV7-9	CASRQTGGGSYNEQFF
TRBJ2-1	TRBV18	CASSPGARVGNEQFF
TRBJ2-5	TRBV4-3	CASSQVPQTGREETQYF
TRBJ2-1	TRBV5-1	CASSSLAGVNEQFF
TRBJ2-1	TRBV10-3	CAISGRTSGSNEQFF
TRBJ2-1	TRBV28	CASSLPDSPYNEQFF
TRBJ2-5	TRBV12-3/TRBV12-4	CASSRTGGEETQYF